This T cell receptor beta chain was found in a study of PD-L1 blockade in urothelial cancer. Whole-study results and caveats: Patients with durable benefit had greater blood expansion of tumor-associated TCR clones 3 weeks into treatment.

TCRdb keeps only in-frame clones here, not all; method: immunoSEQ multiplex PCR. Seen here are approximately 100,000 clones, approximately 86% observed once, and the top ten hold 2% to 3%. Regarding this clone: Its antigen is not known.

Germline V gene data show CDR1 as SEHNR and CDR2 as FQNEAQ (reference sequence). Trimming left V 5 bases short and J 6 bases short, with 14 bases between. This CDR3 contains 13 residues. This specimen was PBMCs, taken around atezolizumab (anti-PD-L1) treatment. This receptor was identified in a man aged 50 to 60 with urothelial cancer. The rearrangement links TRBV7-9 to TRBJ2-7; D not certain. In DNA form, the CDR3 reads TGTGCCAGCAGCCCGGTCGTATCCGGCGAGCAGTACTTC. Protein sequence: CASSPVVSGEQYF.